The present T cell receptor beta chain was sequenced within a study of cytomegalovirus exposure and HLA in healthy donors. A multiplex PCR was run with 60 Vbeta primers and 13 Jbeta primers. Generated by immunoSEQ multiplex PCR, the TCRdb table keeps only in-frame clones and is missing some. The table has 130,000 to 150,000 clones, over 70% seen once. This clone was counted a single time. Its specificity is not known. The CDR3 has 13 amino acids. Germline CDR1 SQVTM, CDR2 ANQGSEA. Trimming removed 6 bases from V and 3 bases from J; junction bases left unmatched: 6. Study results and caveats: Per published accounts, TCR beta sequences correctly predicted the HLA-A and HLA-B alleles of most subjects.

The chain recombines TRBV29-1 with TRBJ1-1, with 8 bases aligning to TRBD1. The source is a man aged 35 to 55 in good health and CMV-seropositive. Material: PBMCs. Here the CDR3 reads CSVTRGHDTEAFF. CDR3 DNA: TGCAGCGTCACCAGGGGGCATGACACTGAAGCTTTCTTT.